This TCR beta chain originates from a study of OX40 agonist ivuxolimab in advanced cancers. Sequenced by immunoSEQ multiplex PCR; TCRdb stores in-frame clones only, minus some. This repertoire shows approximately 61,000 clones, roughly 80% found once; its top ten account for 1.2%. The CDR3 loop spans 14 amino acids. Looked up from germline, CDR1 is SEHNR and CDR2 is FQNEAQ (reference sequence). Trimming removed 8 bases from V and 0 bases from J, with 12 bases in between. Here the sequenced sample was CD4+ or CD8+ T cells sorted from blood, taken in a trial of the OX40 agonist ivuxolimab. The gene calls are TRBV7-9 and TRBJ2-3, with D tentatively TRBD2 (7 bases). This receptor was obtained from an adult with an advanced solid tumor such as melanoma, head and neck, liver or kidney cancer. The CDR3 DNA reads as TGTGCCAGCGTAAGGGGGGGAAGCACAGATACGCAGTATTTT. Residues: CASVRGGSTDTQYF.